This T cell receptor beta chain was identified in a study of blood T cell repertoires in COVID-19. For the study at large: There were acute and convalescent COVID-19 samples, and they came from the United States, Italy and Spain.

The V end was cut by 3 bases, the J end by 0 bases, with 12 bases between. The germline V gene has CDR1 SGHNT and CDR2 YYREEE (reference sequence). The CDR3 sequence is 16 residues long. Here immunoSEQ multiplex PCR was the method, and the copy in TCRdb shows in-frame clones only, minus some. This sample carries roughly 78,000 clones, approximately 87% of them seen once, and the ten largest clones take around a sixth. J is TRBJ2-2 and V is TRBV5-4, with D possibly matching TRBD1 (5 bases). The TCR comes from an elderly woman with acute or convalescent COVID-19. The sample consisted of peripheral blood. CDR3 region: CASSSMTVTNTGELFF. The CDR3 DNA reads TGTGCCAGCAGCTCAATGACAGTTACGAACACCGGGGAGCTGTTTTTT.